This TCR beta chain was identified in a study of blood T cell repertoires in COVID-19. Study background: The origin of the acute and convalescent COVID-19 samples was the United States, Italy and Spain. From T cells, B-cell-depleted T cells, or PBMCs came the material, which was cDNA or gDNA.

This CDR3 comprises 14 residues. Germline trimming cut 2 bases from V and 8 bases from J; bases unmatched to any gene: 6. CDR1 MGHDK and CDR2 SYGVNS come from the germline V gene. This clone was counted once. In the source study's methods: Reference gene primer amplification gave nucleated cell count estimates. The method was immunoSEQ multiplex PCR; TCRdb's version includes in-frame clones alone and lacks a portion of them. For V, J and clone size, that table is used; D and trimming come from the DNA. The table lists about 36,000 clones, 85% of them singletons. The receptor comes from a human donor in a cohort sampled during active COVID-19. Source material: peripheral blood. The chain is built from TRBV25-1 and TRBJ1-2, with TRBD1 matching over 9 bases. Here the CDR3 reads CASSEAGTGHGYTF. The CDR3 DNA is TGTGCCAGCAGTGAAGCCGGGACAGGGCACGGCTACACCTTC.